These T cell receptor beta chains were read from a single sample in a study of technical replicates of blood from a handful of donors. TCRdb's table, derived via immunoSEQ multiplex PCR, lists solely in-frame clones and lacks some. This repertoire shows about 13,000 clones, about 85% found once; its top ten account for 9.5% to 15%. The specimen sequenced was PBMCs. The receptors originated from a human donor in good health. Both conserved end residues are part of each CDR3. The D gene is left open where the match is weak. The size of a clone is reported for some rows only, either as once, few or many, or as a class for expanded clones.

j_gene	abundance	v_gene	d_gene	CDR3aa	CDR3nt
TRBJ2-1	NA	TRBV19	NA	CASLQVGDRNEQFF	TGTGCCAGTCTCCAAGTGGGAGACAGGAATGAGCAGTTCTTC
TRBJ2-5	NA	TRBV25-1	NA	CASRRAQETQYF	TGTGCCAGCCGGAGGGCACAAGAGACCCAGTACTTC
TRBJ2-2	few	TRBV6-5	NA	CASGGFGTGELFF	TGTGCCAGTGGAGGGTTTGGTACCGGGGAGCTGTTTTTT
TRBJ1-1	NA	TRBV29-1	TRBD1	CSGGTGPEAFF	TGCAGCGGGGGGACAGGGCCAGAAGCTTTCTTT
TRBJ1-4	NA	TRBV7-9	NA	CASSSQGSTNEKLFF	TGTGCCAGCAGCTCCCAGGGCTCAACTAATGAAAAACTGTTTTTT
TRBJ2-3	NA	TRBV5-1	TRBD2	CASSLARGGALADTQYF	TGCGCCAGCAGCTTGGCCCGCGGGGGGGCTCTGGCAGATACGCAGTATTTT
TRBJ1-5	few	TRBV6-1	NA	CASRGDGNQPQHF	TGTGCCAGCCGGGGGGACGGCAATCAGCCCCAGCATTTT
TRBJ1-3	NA	TRBV9	TRBD1	CASSPRTGNSGNTIYF	TGTGCCAGCAGCCCCCGGACAGGGAACTCTGGAAACACCATATATTTT
TRBJ1-1	NA	TRBV9	NA	CASTFGGWDTEAFF	TGTGCCAGCACCTTCGGGGGTTGGGACACTGAAGCTTTCTTT
TRBJ2-4	NA	TRBV19	NA	CASSMDLDWKNIQYF	TGTGCCAGTAGTATGGATCTGGACTGGAAAAACATTCAGTACTTC
TRBJ2-7	NA	TRBV7-9	NA	CASSLATGERDTYEQYF	TGTGCCAGCAGCTTAGCGACTGGGGAGCGCGACACCTACGAGCAGTACTTC
TRBJ2-7	NA	TRBV5-1	NA	CASSLGDRRSYEQYF	TGCGCCAGCAGCTTGGGAGACAGGCGATCCTACGAGCAGTACTTC
TRBJ2-7	NA	TRBV7-9	NA	CASSLTTTPYEQYF	TGTGCCAGCAGCTTAACGACTACACCCTACGAGCAGTACTTC
TRBJ1-2	NA	TRBV6-6	TRBD1	CASSYRQGGLSYGYTF	TGTGCCAGCAGTTACCGACAGGGGGGCCTGAGCTATGGCTACACCTTC
TRBJ1-1	NA	TRBV5-1	NA	CASSLVGGNTEAFF	TGCGCCAGCAGCTTGGTGGGGGGAAACACTGAAGCTTTCTTT
TRBJ2-1	NA	TRBV2	TRBD2	CASGQGTSGTYNEQFF	TGTGCCAGCGGGCAAGGGACTAGCGGGACATACAATGAGCAGTTCTTC
TRBJ2-5	NA	TRBV6-5	NA	CASSSQGETQYF	TGTGCCAGCAGTTCGCAGGGGGAGACCCAGTACTTC
TRBJ2-2	few	TRBV7-6	TRBD2	CASSERLAFGTGELFF	TGTGCCAGCAGCGAGAGACTAGCATTCGGCACCGGGGAGCTGTTTTTT
TRBJ1-2	NA	TRBV25-1	NA	CASSEPGGGLSYGYTF	TGTGCCAGCAGTGAACCCGGGGGGGGGTTATCCTATGGCTACACCTTC
TRBJ2-1	NA	TRBV19	TRBD1	CASNRGPGQGAYNEQFF	TGTGCCAGTAATCGGGGCCCGGGACAGGGGGCGTACAATGAGCAGTTCTTC
TRBJ2-2	NA	TRBV7-6	NA	CASSPNSITGELFF	TGTGCCAGCAGCCCTAATAGCATCACCGGGGAGCTGTTTTTT
TRBJ2-1	NA	TRBV27	NA	CASSLSLYNEQFF	TGTGCCAGCAGTTTATCCCTTTACAATGAGCAGTTCTTC
TRBJ2-7	NA	TRBV27	TRBD2	CASSLSWLGGRYYEQYF	TGTGCCAGCAGTTTATCGTGGTTGGGCGGGAGGTACTACGAGCAGTACTTC
TRBJ2-1	NA	TRBV11-2	NA	CASSPRLSSYNEQFF	TGTGCCAGCAGCCCTAGGCTAAGCTCCTACAATGAGCAGTTCTTC
TRBJ2-7	NA	TRBV19	TRBD2	CASQPLAGPYEQYF	TGTGCCAGTCAGCCGCTAGCGGGGCCCTACGAGCAGTACTTC
TRBJ2-2	NA	TRBV27	TRBD1	CASTPWDRGNTGELFF	TGTGCCAGCACCCCCTGGGACAGGGGTAACACCGGGGAGCTGTTTTTT
TRBJ2-2	NA	TRBV28	TRBD1	CASSGGQPGELFF	TGTGCCAGCAGTGGGGGACAGCCCGGGGAGCTGTTTTTT
TRBJ2-1	NA	TRBV6-4	TRBD2	CASSELAGERNEQFF	TGTGCCAGCAGTGAGCTAGCGGGAGAGCGCAATGAGCAGTTCTTC
TRBJ1-1	NA	TRBV27	NA	CASSFPGNTEAFF	TGTGCCAGCAGTTTCCCAGGGAACACTGAAGCTTTCTTT
TRBJ2-7	NA	TRBV7-6	TRBD2	CASSPRTSGRALSYEQYF	TGTGCCAGCAGCCCAAGGACTAGCGGGAGGGCCTTATCCTACGAGCAGTACTTC
TRBJ2-7	few	TRBV6-1	NA	CATQWYSGTSYEQYF	TGTGCCACCCAGTGGTATAGCGGCACCTCCTACGAGCAGTACTTC
TRBJ1-5	few	TRBV30	TRBD1	CAWNPGGLSNQPQHF	TGTGCCTGGAACCCAGGGGGCCTTAGCAATCAGCCCCAGCATTTT
TRBJ1-2	NA	TRBV5-1	TRBD1	CASSLAPDREYGYTF	TGCGCCAGCAGCTTGGCCCCCGACAGGGAATATGGCTACACCTTC
TRBJ2-5	NA	TRBV6-1	NA	CASSHEAGETQYF	TGTGCCAGCAGCCATGAGGCCGGGGAGACCCAGTACTTC
TRBJ1-5	NA	TRBV30	TRBD1	CAWSAGQGNQPQHF	TGTGCCTGGAGTGCGGGACAGGGCAATCAGCCCCAGCATTTT
TRBJ2-1	once	TRBV9	NA	CASSVAGGSYNEQFF	TGTGCCAGCAGCGTAGCCGGGGGCTCCTACAATGAGCAGTTCTTC
TRBJ1-1	NA	TRBV25-1	NA	CASSEWSNLNTEAFF	TGTGCCAGCAGTGAATGGAGCAATTTGAACACTGAAGCTTTCTTT
TRBJ2-3	NA	TRBV7-9	TRBD2	CASSPGGGHTDTQYF	TGTGCCAGCAGCCCGGGAGGCGGGCACACAGATACGCAGTATTTT
TRBJ2-5	few	TRBV11-2	TRBD2	CASSLPVGLAGIHQETQYF	TGTGCCAGCAGCTTACCCGTCGGACTAGCGGGAATCCACCAAGAGACCCAGTACTTC
TRBJ2-4	NA	TRBV5-1	TRBD2	CASSLSLAGGGIQYF	TGCGCCAGCAGCTTGAGCCTAGCGGGAGGAGGCATTCAGTACTTC
TRBJ2-2	NA	TRBV28	NA	CASISGSGSNTGELFF	TGTGCCAGCATCTCGGGATCGGGATCGAACACCGGGGAGCTGTTTTTT
TRBJ1-1	NA	TRBV7-9	TRBD1	CASSLGGDSNTEAFF	TGTGCCAGCAGCTTAGGGGGGGACAGCAACACTGAAGCTTTCTTT
TRBJ2-7	NA	TRBV5-6	TRBD1	CASSSSPGTGSYEQYF	TGTGCCAGCAGCTCCTCTCCCGGGACAGGGTCCTACGAGCAGTACTTC
TRBJ1-1	NA	TRBV30	TRBD1	CAWSHDRGRTEAFF	TGTGCCTGGAGTCACGACAGGGGGAGGACTGAAGCTTTCTTT